This T cell receptor beta chain comes out of a study of T cell repertoires and HLA-DP antigens. Germline V CDR1 and CDR2: LNHDA, SQIVND (reference sequence). This CDR3 comprises 15 residues. V was pared by 7 bases and J by 4 bases, with 19 bases between. General observations from the study: No separate analysis of naive versus memory CD4+ cells was done.

Only in-frame clones appear in the TCRdb table, and some are missing; sequencing was by immunoSEQ multiplex PCR. The sample has about 110,000 clones, 92% seen once. Remarks on this clone: Its antigen is currently unknown.

Sample: CD4+ T cells from PBMCs. The receptor's source is a woman aged 18 to 35 in good health and CMV-seronegative. This chain connects TRBV19 to TRBJ2-5; D tentatively fits TRBD1 or TRBD2 (6 bases each). The CDR3 nucleotides read TGTGCCAGTATGCGGGGCAGGGGTATAGGAGAGACCCAGTACTTC. This codes for CASMRGRGIGETQYF. Full variable domain (rest looked up from reference TRBV19 and TRBJ2-5): DGGITQSPKYLFRKEGQNVTLSCEQNLNHDAMYWYRQDPGQGLRLIYYSQIVNDFQKGDIAEGYSVSREKKESFPLTVTSAQKNPTAFYLCASMRGRGIGETQYFGPGTRLLVL.